This T cell receptor (beta chain) was captured in a study of T cell responses to AZD1222 COVID-19 vaccine. For the study at large: Second doses were pooled across both intervals (about 4 or about 12 weeks). Study-wide findings and caveats: Only a handful of AZD1222 recipients were seropositive at baseline. Spike-specific TCR depth and breadth grew after two AZD1222 doses. The reported proportion of spike-specific TCRs targeting unmutated variant regions was nearly half.

Regarding this clone: Its antigen is not known.

Some clones are missing from TCRdb's copy, which holds only in-frame ones; the method was immunoSEQ multiplex PCR. The top ten clones hold approximately 3% of a sample with about 180,000 clones, 90% of them seen once. Sequenced here: peripheral blood, sampled on day 0 of AZD1222 vaccination. The TCR comes from an adult in good health.

The DNA for the CDR3 is TGTGCCAGCAGTTACTCGGAAAGGACTGAAGCTTTCTTT. Protein sequence: CASSYSERTEAFF. J is TRBJ1-1 and V is TRBV6-6; D not certain. The CDR3 extends over 13 amino acids. V was cut by 0 bases and J by 5 bases, with 7 bases left in between. CDR1 and CDR2 from the germline V gene are MNHNY and SVGAGI (reference sequence).